Listed here is a single T cell receptor beta chain. The V gene's germline CDR1 is SGHRS and CDR2 YFSETQ. The V gene end was trimmed by 4 bases and the J gene end by 4 bases; junction bases not matched to a gene: 5. CDR3 size: 15 residues. The authors' processing: Amplification of reference gene primers provided the estimated nucleated cell counts. Some clones are missing from TCRdb's copy, which holds only in-frame ones; the method was immunoSEQ multiplex PCR. The D gene and trimming were derived from the DNA, and the V and J assignments and clone size from that table. The sample records 200,000 to 300,000 clones, 75% to 95% being singletons. Seattle participants joined during active infection and were tracked over time. This record comes from a study of blood T cell repertoires in COVID-19. In the study overall: T cells, B-cell-depleted T cells, or PBMCs provided the cDNA or gDNA that served as material.

The receptor was isolated from a person under 35 with COVID-19, enrolled during active disease. Sequencing was done on a sample of peripheral blood. This chain links TRBV5-1 with TRBJ2-2; 9 bases align to TRBD1. CDR3 amino acids: CASSGDRVVTGELFF. CDR3 bases: TGCGCCAGCAGCGGGGACAGGGTGGTCACCGGGGAGCTGTTTTTT.